This TCR beta chain was obtained from a study of blood T cells in healthy people across ages. Overall study: Using template switching, researchers captured about one barcoded beta molecule for each two T cells. Overall study results and limits: Naive T cell percentage showed a strong correlation with the diversity of TCR beta.

CDR3 size: 14 residues. Germline CDR1 is ENHRY and CDR2 is SYGVKD. V lost 10 bases, J lost 2 bases, and 10 bases stayed unmatched. At least 7 million PBMCs were isolated per sample. This clonotype was observed a few times. Its antigen is not known. The second PCR ran roughly 6 to 11 cycles with a sample-barcoded 5' primer and J-beta primers. TCRdb processed the 5' RACE reads anew with MiXCR; each CDR3 protein has one entry. The table has 650,000 to 800,000 distinct CDR3 sequences, more than 40% seen once. The chain employs TRBV10-3 and TRBJ1-2; 7 nucleotides align to TRBD1. The source is a man in his 60s in good health. Sequenced input: blood. CDR3: CATRPPTGNYGYTF. The CDR3 region has the DNA TGTGCCACGAGACCACCGACAGGGAACTATGGCTACACCTTC.